The T cell receptor (beta chain) under discussion was sequenced for a study of blood T cell repertoires in COVID-19. On the study more broadly: Acute and convalescent COVID-19 samples came from the United States, Italy and Spain. The cDNA or gDNA used as material had been derived from T cells, B-cell-depleted T cells, or PBMCs.

CDR1 and CDR2 (germline): MNHNY, SVGAGI (reference sequence). V shed 5 bases, J shed 0 bases, and the junction held 8 bases outside the gene matches. The CDR3 runs 17 residues. Some clones are missing from TCRdb's copy, which holds only in-frame ones; the method was immunoSEQ multiplex PCR. Of 250,000 to 300,000 clones listed, around 78% were seen once; the top ten hold 3.5% to 5.5%. The TCR originated in a man aged 55 to 70 who had recovered from COVID-19. The sequenced sample consisted of peripheral blood. This chain connects TRBV6-6 to TRBJ1-2; 11 bases line up with TRBD1. The CDR3 sequence is CASSRRGQGAPNYGYTF. Here the CDR3 DNA reads TGTGCCAGCAGTCGTCGAGGACAGGGGGCTCCTAACTATGGCTACACCTTC.